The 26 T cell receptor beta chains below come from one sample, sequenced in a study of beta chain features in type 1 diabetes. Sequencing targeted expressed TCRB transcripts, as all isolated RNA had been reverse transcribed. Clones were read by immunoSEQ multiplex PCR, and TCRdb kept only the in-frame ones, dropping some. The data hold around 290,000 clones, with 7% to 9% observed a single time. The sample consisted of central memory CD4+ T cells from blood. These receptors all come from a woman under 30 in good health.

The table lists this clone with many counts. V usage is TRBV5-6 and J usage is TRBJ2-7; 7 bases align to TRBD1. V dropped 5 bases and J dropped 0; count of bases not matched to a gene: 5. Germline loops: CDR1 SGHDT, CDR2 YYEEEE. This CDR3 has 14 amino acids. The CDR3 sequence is CASRYTGASYEQYV. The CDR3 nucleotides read TGTGCCAGCAGATACACAGGGGCCTCCTACGAGCAGTACGTC.

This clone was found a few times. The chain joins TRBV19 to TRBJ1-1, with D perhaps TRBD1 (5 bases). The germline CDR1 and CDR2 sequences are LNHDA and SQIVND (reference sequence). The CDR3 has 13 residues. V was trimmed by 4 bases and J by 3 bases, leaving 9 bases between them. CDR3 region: CASSSVRDTEAFF. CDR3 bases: TGTGCCAGTAGTAGTGTCAGGGACACTGAAGCTTTCTTT.

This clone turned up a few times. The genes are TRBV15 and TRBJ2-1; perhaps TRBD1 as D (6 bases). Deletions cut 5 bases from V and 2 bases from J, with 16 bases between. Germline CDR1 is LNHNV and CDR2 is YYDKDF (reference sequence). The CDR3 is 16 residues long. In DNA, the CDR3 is TGTGCCACCAGCGGATTATTGGACAGCGCCTACAATGAGCAGTTCTTC. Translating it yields CATSGLLDSAYNEQFF.

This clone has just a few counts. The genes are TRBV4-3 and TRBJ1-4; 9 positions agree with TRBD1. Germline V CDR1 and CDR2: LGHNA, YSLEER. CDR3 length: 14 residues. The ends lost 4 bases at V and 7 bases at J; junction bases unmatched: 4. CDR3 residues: CASSPNRGREKLFF. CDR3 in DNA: TGCGCCAGCAGCCCCAACAGGGGGCGTGAAAAACTGTTTTTT.

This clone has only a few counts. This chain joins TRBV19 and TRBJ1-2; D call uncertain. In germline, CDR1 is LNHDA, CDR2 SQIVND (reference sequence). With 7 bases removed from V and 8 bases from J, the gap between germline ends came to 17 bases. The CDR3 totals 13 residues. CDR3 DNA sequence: TGTGCCAGTAAAGACCCCCGGGCAGGCGGCTACACCTTC. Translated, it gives CASKDPRAGGYTF.

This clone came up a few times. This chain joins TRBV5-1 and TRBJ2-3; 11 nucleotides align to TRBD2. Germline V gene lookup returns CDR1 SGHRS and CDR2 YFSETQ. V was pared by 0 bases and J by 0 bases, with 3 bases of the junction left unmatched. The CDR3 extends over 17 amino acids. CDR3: CASSLGLAGQSTDTQYF. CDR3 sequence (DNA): TGCGCCAGCAGCTTGGGACTAGCGGGGCAAAGCACAGATACGCAGTATTTT.

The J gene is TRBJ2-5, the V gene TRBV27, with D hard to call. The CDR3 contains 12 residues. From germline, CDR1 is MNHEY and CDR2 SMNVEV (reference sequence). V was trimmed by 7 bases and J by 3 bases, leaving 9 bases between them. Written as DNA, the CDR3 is TGTGCCAGCATAAGCGAGAAAGAGACCCAGTACTTC. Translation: CASISEKETQYF.

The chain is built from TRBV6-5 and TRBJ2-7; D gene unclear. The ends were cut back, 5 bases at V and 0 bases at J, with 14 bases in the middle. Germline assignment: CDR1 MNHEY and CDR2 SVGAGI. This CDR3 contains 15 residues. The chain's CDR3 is CASSAGSASSYEQYV. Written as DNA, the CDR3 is TGTGCCAGCAGTGCCGGCAGCGCGAGCTCCTACGAGCAGTACGTC.

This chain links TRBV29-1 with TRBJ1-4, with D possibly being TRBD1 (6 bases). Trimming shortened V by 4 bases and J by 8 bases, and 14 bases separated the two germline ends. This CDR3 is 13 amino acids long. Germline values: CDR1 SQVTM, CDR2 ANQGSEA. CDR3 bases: TGCAGCGTTGTTTCCAGGGGTGAGGAAAAACTGTTTTTT. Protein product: CSVVSRGEEKLFF.

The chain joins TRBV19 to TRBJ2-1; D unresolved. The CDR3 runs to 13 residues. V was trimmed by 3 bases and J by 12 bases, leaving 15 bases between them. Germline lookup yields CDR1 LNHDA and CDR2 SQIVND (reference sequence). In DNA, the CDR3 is TGTGCCAGTAGTATCTCGAGACATAGTGGGCAGTTCTTC. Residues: CASSISRHSGQFF.

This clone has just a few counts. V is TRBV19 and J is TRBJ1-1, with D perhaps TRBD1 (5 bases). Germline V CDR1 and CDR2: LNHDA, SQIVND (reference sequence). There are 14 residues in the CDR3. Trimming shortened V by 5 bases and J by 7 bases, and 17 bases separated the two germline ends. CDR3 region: CASSVWQGGIEAFF. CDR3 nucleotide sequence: TGTGCCAGTAGTGTGTGGCAGGGAGGGATTGAAGCTTTCTTT.

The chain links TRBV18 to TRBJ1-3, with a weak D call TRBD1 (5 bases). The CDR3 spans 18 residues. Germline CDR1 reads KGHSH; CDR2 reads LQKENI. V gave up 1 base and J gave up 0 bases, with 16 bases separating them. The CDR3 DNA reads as TGTGCCAGCTCACCACTTCTCCCTGGGGCCACCTCTGGAAACACCATATATTTT. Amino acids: CASSPLLPGATSGNTIYF.

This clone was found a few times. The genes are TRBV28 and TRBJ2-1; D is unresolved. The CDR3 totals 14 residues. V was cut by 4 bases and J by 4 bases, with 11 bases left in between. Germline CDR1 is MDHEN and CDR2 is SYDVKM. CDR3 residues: CASSSPDGYNEQFF. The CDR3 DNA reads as TGTGCCAGCAGTTCCCCGGACGGTTACAATGAGCAGTTCTTC. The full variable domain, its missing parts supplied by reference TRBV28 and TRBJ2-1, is DVKVTQSSRYLVKRTGEKVFLECVQDMDHENMFWYRQDPGLGLRLIYFSYDVKMKEKGDIPEGYSVSREKKERFSLILESASTNQTSMYLCASSSPDGYNEQFFGPGTRLTVL.

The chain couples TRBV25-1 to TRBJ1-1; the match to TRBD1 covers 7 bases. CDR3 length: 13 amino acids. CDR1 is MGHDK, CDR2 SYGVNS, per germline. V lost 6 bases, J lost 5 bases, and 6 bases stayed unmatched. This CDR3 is CASRPRTGTEAFF. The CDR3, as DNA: TGTGCCAGCAGACCGAGGACAGGTACTGAAGCTTTCTTT.

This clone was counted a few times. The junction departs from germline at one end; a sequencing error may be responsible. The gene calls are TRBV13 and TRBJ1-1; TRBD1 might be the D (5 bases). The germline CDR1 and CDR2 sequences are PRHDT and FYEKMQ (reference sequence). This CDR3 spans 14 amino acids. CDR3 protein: CASRLGLQATEAFF. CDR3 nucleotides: TGTGCCAGCAGGTTAGGCCTACAGGCCACTGAAGCTTTCTTT.

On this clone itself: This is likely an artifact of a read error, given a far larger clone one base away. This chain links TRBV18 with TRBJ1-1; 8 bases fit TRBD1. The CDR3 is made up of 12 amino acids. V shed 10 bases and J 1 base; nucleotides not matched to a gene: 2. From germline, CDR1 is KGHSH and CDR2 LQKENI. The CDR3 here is CATGQGNTEAFF. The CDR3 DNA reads TGTGCCACCGGACAGGGGAACACTGAAGCTTTCTTT.

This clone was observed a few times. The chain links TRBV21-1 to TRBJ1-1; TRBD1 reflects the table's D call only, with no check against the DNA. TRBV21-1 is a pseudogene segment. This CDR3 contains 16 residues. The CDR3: CASSKATGTANTEAFF. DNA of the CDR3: TGTGCCAGCAGCAAAGCTACCGGGACAGCAAACACTGAAGCTTTCTTT.

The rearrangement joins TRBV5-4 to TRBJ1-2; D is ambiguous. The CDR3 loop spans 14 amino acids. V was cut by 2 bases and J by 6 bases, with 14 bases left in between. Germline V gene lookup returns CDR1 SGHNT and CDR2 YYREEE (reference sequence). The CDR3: CASSFSPEEDGYTF. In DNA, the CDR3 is TGTGCCAGCAGCTTTAGCCCCGAGGAAGATGGCTACACCTTC.

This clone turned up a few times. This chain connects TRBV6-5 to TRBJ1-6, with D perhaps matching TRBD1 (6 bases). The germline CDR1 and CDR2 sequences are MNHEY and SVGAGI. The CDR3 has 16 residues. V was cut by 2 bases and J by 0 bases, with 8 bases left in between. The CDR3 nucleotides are TGTGCCAGCAGTTACGGACAGAGCTCCTATAATTCACCCCTCCACTTT. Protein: CASSYGQSSYNSPLHF.

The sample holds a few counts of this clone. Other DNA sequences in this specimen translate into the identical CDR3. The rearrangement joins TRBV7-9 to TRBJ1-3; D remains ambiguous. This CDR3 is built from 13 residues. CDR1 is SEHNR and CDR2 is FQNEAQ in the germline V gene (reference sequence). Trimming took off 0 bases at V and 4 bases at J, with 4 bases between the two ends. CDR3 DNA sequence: TGTGCCAGCAGCTTAGCGGGGGGAAACACCATATATTTT. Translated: CASSLAGGNTIYF.

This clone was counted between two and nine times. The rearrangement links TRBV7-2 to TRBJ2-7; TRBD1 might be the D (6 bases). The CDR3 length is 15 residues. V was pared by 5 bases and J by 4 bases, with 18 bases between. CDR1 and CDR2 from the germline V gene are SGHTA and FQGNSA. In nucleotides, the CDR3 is TGTGCCAGCAGCCCCGGGGCAGGGGTACAATACGAGCAGTACGTC. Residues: CASSPGAGVQYEQYV.

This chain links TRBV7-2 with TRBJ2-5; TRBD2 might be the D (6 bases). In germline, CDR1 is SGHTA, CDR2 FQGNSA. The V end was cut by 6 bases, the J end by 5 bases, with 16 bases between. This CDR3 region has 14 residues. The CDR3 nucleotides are TGTGCCAGCAGTATCACTAGCCTGGGGGAGACCCAGTACTTC. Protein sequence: CASSITSLGETQYF.

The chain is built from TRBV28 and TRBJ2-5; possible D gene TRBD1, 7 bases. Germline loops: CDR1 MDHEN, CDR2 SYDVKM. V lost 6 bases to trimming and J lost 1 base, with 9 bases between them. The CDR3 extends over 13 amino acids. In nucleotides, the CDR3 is TGTGCCAGCAGGCAGGGGGGCCAAGAGACCCAGTACTTC. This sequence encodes CASRQGGQETQYF. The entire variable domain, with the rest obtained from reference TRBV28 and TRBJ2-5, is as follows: DVKVTQSSRYLVKRTGEKVFLECVQDMDHENMFWYRQDPGLGLRLIYFSYDVKMKEKGDIPEGYSVSREKKERFSLILESASTNQTSMYLCASRQGGQETQYFGPGTRLLVL.

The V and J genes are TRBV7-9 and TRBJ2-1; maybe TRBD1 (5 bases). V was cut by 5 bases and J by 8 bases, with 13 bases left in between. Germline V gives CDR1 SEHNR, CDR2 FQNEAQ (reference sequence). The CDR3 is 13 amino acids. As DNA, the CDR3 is TGTGCCAGCAGCATCAGACAGTCGGATGAGCAGTTCTTC. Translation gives CASSIRQSDEQFF.

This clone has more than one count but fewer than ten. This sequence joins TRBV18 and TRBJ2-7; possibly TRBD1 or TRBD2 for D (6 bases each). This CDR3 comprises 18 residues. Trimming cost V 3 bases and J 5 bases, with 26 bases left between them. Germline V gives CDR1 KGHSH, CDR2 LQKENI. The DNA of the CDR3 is TGTGCCAGCTCACCTCCCACTTCCGAGCCGGGGGCATTAAACGAGCAGTACGTC. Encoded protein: CASSPPTSEPGALNEQYV.

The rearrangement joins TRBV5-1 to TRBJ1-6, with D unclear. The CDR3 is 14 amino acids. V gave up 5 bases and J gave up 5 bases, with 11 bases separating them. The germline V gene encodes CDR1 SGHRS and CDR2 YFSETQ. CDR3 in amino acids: CASRDGSNNSPLHF. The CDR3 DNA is TGCGCCAGCAGGGATGGGAGTAATAATTCACCCCTCCACTTT.